A selection of T cell receptor beta chains follows, all from one sample in a study of blood T cells in healthy people across ages. MiXCR was run by TCRdb on the 5' RACE reads, yielding one entry per CDR3 protein. The sample lists about 840,000 distinct CDR3 sequences; around 29% were seen once. The data also belong to a second study, concerning T cells of mothers and their children.

The sequenced sample consisted of blood. The receptors come from a woman in her 40s in good health. Both conserved end residues are part of each CDR3. Each record gives: clone size, J gene, V gene, D gene, CDR3 protein, CDR3 DNA. D genes are given only for firm matches. The size entry is marked missing in some rows and otherwise reads once, few, many or a size class.

size: NA; J: TRBJ2-2; V: TRBV27; D: TRBD1; CDR3: CASSLSRDRFLGELFF; DNA: TGTGCCAGCAGTCTCTCGAGGGACAGGTTTCTGGGGGAGCTGTTTTTT
size: NA; J: TRBJ2-3; V: TRBV20-1; D: TRBD2; CDR3: CSAREGIDTQYF; DNA: TGCAGTGCCCGGGAGGGTATTGATACGCAGTATTTT
size: many; J: TRBJ1-2; V: TRBV15; D: NA; CDR3: CATSRDRDNYGYTF; DNA: TGTGCCACCAGCAGAGATCGGGATAACTATGGCTACACCTTC
size: few; J: TRBJ2-1; V: TRBV7-9; D: TRBD1; CDR3: CASGVNRGRTRRMHEQFF; DNA: TGTGCCAGCGGGGTAAACAGGGGGCGAACGAGAAGGATGCATGAGCAGTTCTTC
size: few; J: TRBJ1-5; V: TRBV3-1; D: NA; CDR3: CASSQEYRKPQHF; DNA: TGTGCCAGCAGCCAAGAATACAGAAAGCCCCAGCATTTT
size: NA; J: TRBJ2-1; V: TRBV24-1; D: NA; CDR3: CATSTAGGRYYNEQFF; DNA: TGTGCCACCAGTACCGCCGGCGGGCGGTATTACAATGAGCAGTTCTTC
size: many; J: TRBJ2-4; V: TRBV3-1; D: TRBD1; CDR3: CASSQRRGQGLSAKNIQYF; DNA: TGTGCCAGCAGCCAAAGGCGGGGACAGGGCTTAAGTGCCAAAAACATTCAGTACTTC
size: NA; J: TRBJ2-3; V: TRBV2; D: NA; CDR3: CASRKHGGSTDTQYF; DNA: TGTGCCAGCCGCAAACATGGCGGTTCGACCGATACGCAGTATTTT
size: NA; J: TRBJ2-7; V: TRBV18; D: NA; CDR3: CASSPTGDLLTSYEQYF; DNA: TGTGCCAGCTCACCCACCGGGGACCTACTCACCTCCTACGAGCAGTACTTC
size: many; J: TRBJ2-7; V: TRBV12-3/TRBV12-4; D: NA; CDR3: CASRPQGYEQYF; DNA: TGTGCCAGCAGACCACAGGGTTACGAGCAGTACTTC
size: many; J: TRBJ1-1; V: TRBV5-5; D: NA; CDR3: CASSLVRGIRGPEAFF; DNA: TGTGCCAGCAGCTTGGTTAGGGGCATCAGGGGCCCTGAAGCTTTCTTT
size: NA; J: TRBJ2-1; V: TRBV20-1; D: TRBD2; CDR3: CSASSLSGAYNEQFF; DNA: TGCAGTGCTAGCTCTCTTAGCGGGGCCTACAATGAGCAGTTCTTC
size: NA; J: TRBJ1-1; V: TRBV21-1; D: NA; CDR3: CASTRTGCETEAFF; DNA: TGTGCCAGCACCCGGACAGGGTGTGAGACTGAAGCTTTCTTT
size: many; J: TRBJ2-7; V: TRBV5-1; D: TRBD1; CDR3: CASNSGTGSYEQYF; DNA: TGTGCCAGCAACTCCGGGACAGGCTCCTACGAGCAGTACTTC
size: NA; J: TRBJ2-1; V: TRBV7-2; D: NA; CDR3: CASSPQSGTQQFF; DNA: TGTGCCAGCAGCCCGCAGTCAGGGACACAGCAGTTCTTC
size: NA; J: TRBJ2-2; V: TRBV28; D: TRBD2; CDR3: CASRRPVVFRRRGKNTGELFF; DNA: TGTGCCAGCAGGAGGCCAGTAGTATTCAGGCGGCGGGGGAAGAACACCGGGGAGCTGTTTTTT
size: NA; J: TRBJ1-1; V: TRBV7-2; D: NA; CDR3: CASSSLARNTEAFF; DNA: TGTGCCAGCAGCTCCCTCGCGAGGAACACTGAAGCTTTCTTT
size: many; J: TRBJ2-7; V: TRBV5-1; D: NA; CDR3: CASSWGTQGYEQYF; DNA: TGCGCCAGCAGCTGGGGAACACAGGGCTACGAGCAGTACTTC
size: NA; J: TRBJ2-7; V: TRBV28; D: NA; CDR3: CASSLLSGGSEQYF; DNA: TGTGCCAGCAGTTTACTCTCAGGGGGGAGCGAGCAGTACTTC
size: few; J: TRBJ1-6; V: TRBV12-3/TRBV12-4; D: TRBD1; CDR3: CASNPGTDNSPLHF; DNA: TGTGCCAGCAACCCAGGGACAGACAATTCACCCCTCCACTTT
size: NA; J: TRBJ2-7; V: TRBV27; D: TRBD2; CDR3: CASSLSRAGGRGEQYF; DNA: TGTGCCAGCAGTTTATCGAGAGCGGGGGGGCGAGGCGAGCAGTACTTC
size: many; J: TRBJ2-7; V: TRBV7-2; D: NA; CDR3: CASSFPGPYEQYF; DNA: TGTGCCAGCAGCTTCCCAGGACCCTACGAGCAGTACTTC
size: few; J: TRBJ2-4; V: TRBV14; D: NA; CDR3: CASSQVSSTIAKNIQYF; DNA: TGTGCCAGCAGCCAAGTGTCGTCGACAATAGCCAAAAACATTCAGTACTTC
size: NA; J: TRBJ2-1; V: TRBV18; D: TRBD2; CDR3: CASSQSGVDYNEQFF; DNA: TGTGCCAGCTCGCAAAGCGGGGTGGACTACAATGAGCAGTTCTTC
size: NA; J: TRBJ1-2; V: TRBV11-2; D: NA; CDR3: CASSLEVGGWAKDGYTF; DNA: TGTGCCAGCAGCTTAGAGGTCGGAGGATGGGCCAAGGATGGCTACACCTTC
size: few; J: TRBJ2-7; V: TRBV11-2; D: TRBD1; CDR3: CASSPTGVGYEQYF; DNA: TGTGCCAGCAGCCCCACAGGGGTCGGCTACGAGCAGTACTTC
size: few; J: TRBJ1-1; V: TRBV20-1; D: NA; CDR3: CSASGGQVRKTEAFF; DNA: TGCAGTGCTAGTGGGGGTCAGGTCCGGAAAACTGAAGCTTTCTTT
size: NA; J: TRBJ1-1; V: TRBV7-8; D: TRBD1; CDR3: CASSIRQGRTNTEAFF; DNA: TGTGCCAGCAGCATAAGACAGGGACGAACGAACACTGAAGCTTTCTTT
size: many; J: TRBJ2-7; V: TRBV7-8; D: NA; CDR3: CASRNQETDYEQYF; DNA: TGTGCCAGCAGGAACCAAGAAACGGACTACGAGCAGTACTTC
size: NA; J: TRBJ2-2; V: TRBV4-1; D: NA; CDR3: CASSQGGGNSYTRELFF; DNA: TGCGCCAGCAGCCAAGGAGGAGGGAACTCCTACACCAGGGAGCTGTTTTTT
size: NA; J: TRBJ1-6; V: TRBV4-1; D: TRBD1; CDR3: CASSQEGLQGGSPLHF; DNA: TGCGCCAGCAGCCAAGAGGGACTCCAGGGGGGTTCACCCCTCCACTTT
size: NA; J: TRBJ1-1; V: TRBV5-5; D: NA; CDR3: CASSNRQAMNTEAFF; DNA: TGTGCCAGCAGCAACAGACAGGCGATGAACACTGAAGCTTTCTTT
size: many; J: TRBJ2-3; V: TRBV27; D: NA; CDR3: CASGPSSTDTQYF; DNA: TGTGCCAGCGGACCGTCTAGCACAGATACGCAGTATTTT
size: NA; J: TRBJ2-1; V: TRBV7-9; D: NA; CDR3: CASSLTPGASYNEQFF; DNA: TGTGCCAGCAGCTTAACCCCGGGGGCCTCCTACAATGAGCAGTTCTTC
size: many; J: TRBJ2-7; V: TRBV7-6; D: TRBD1; CDR3: CASSLETGALGEQYF; DNA: TGTGCCAGCAGCTTAGAAACAGGGGCCCTGGGGGAGCAGTACTTC
size: many; J: TRBJ1-2; V: TRBV5-1; D: NA; CDR3: CASSLDRGSRYGYTF; DNA: TGCGCCAGCAGCTTGGACCGGGGGTCCCGCTATGGCTACACCTTC
size: many; J: TRBJ2-7; V: TRBV2; D: TRBD2; CDR3: CASSESSGTSGGEQYF; DNA: TGTGCCAGCAGTGAATCCAGCGGGACTAGCGGAGGGGAGCAGTACTTC
size: NA; J: TRBJ2-7; V: TRBV29-1; D: TRBD1; CDR3: CNAGTGGLREQYF; DNA: TGCAACGCCGGGACAGGGGGCCTAAGGGAGCAGTACTTC
size: NA; J: TRBJ1-2; V: TRBV5-1; D: TRBD1; CDR3: CASSRGGQRNGYTF; DNA: TGCGCCAGCAGCCGGGGGGGACAGAGGAATGGCTACACCTTC
size: few; J: TRBJ2-2; V: TRBV7-6; D: NA; CDR3: CASSLMQGPGELFF; DNA: TGTGCCAGCAGCTTAATGCAGGGTCCCGGGGAGCTGTTTTTT
size: few; J: TRBJ2-1; V: TRBV7-3; D: NA; CDR3: CASSLTSRGTAYNGQFF; DNA: TGTGCCAGCAGCTTAACGTCCCGGGGTACTGCCTACAATGGGCAGTTCTTC
size: NA; J: TRBJ2-5; V: TRBV14; D: NA; CDR3: CASSQRTWYQETQYF; DNA: TGTGCCAGCAGCCAGAGGACGTGGTACCAAGAGACCCAGTACTTC
size: NA; J: TRBJ1-2; V: TRBV27; D: NA; CDR3: CASMSGNAYGHTF; DNA: TGTGCCAGTATGTCAGGGAATGCCTATGGCCACACCTTC
size: many; J: TRBJ2-1; V: TRBV7-2; D: TRBD1; CDR3: CASSATGTGYNEQFF; DNA: TGTGCCAGCAGCGCAACCGGGACAGGGTACAATGAGCAGTTCTTC
size: NA; J: TRBJ1-5; V: TRBV12-3/TRBV12-4; D: TRBD1; CDR3: CASSLGQGYSNQPQHF; DNA: TGTGCCAGCAGTTTGGGACAGGGGTATAGCAATCAGCCCCAGCATTTT
size: NA; J: TRBJ1-1; V: TRBV12-5; D: TRBD1; CDR3: CASAGQVVTEAFF; DNA: TGTGCTAGTGCTGGACAGGTTGTCACTGAAGCTTTCTTT
size: NA; J: TRBJ2-4; V: TRBV2; D: NA; CDR3: CASRPDGPHEYF; DNA: TGTGCCAGCAGACCCGACGGACCCCACGAGTACTTC
size: few; J: TRBJ2-5; V: TRBV28; D: NA; CDR3: CASSRDIAGTQYF; DNA: TGTGCCAGCAGTCGAGACATCGCGGGGACCCAGTACTTC
size: NA; J: TRBJ2-3; V: TRBV20-1; D: NA; CDR3: CSARAHGPSTDTQYF; DNA: TGCAGTGCTAGAGCCCACGGGCCGAGCACAGATACGCAGTATTTT
size: NA; J: TRBJ2-3; V: TRBV7-2; D: NA; CDR3: CAGPTEVTDTQYF; DNA: TGTGCCGGGCCGACAGAAGTCACAGATACGCAGTATTTT
size: NA; J: TRBJ2-3; V: TRBV10-3; D: NA; CDR3: CAISELLTDSTDTQYF; DNA: TGTGCCATCAGTGAACTTTTGACGGATAGCACAGATACGCAGTATTTT
size: few; J: TRBJ1-1; V: TRBV5-1; D: NA; CDR3: CASSLPPGPSNTEAFF; DNA: TGCGCCAGCAGCTTGCCCCCGGGACCCAGCAACACTGAAGCTTTCTTT